This TCR beta chain came from a study of cytomegalovirus exposure and HLA in healthy donors (dated by TCRdb to about 2017). For context, the study as a whole: In an earlier analysis of 587 of the donors, 276 Gb of sequence data and some 100 million unique TCR beta sequences from about 179 million T cells were reported. About 280 gigabases of sequencing data and 91 million or so unique TCR sequences made up an early release that covered 640 HLA-typed donors. Among the roughly 390 genotyped donors, around 81% belonged to the genetic ancestry cluster associated with self-reported Caucasian donors. The study was designed to test whether signatures of past pathogen exposure could be identified by cataloging public T cell receptors. The study profiled the T cell repertoires of fewer than 850 subjects by immunosequencing and related them to cytomegalovirus serostatus. A separate validation cohort of 100 to 150 different subjects was used in addition to the approximately 670-subject first cohort. High-throughput TCR immunosequencing, statistical association of individual TCRs with disease status, and machine learning were combined to predict cytomegalovirus infection status. A later analysis re-analyzed previously published TCR beta repertoires from 660 or so donors and added high-resolution HLA genotyping to study TCR occurrence patterns. Rather than drawing on any new phenotypic data, the later analysis identified candidate immune exposures from TCR beta sequences and the way those sequences occurred across donors. An earlier analysis of nearly 600 of the donors applied high-throughput TCR beta sequencing to assess whether each TCR beta V gene segment acted as functional or pseudogenic. Donor age, sex, ethnicity and CMV serostatus were compiled alongside the repertoire data. A later genetic analysis took genome-wide SNP genotypes for about 55% of the 666 donors and used that subset as a discovery cohort. All discovery cohort repertoires had been generated using a single sequencing platform. Class I and class II HLA loci were covered by the typing at four-digit resolution. Typing coverage differed by locus: A, B, C, DRB1 and DQB1 were typed in roughly 629-630 donors, DQA1 in 522, DPA1 in some 600, and DPB1 in approximately 450. Roughly 5 DR-DQ haplotypes were treated as single units for association and clustering because of strong linkage in the cohort. Among 300 to 450 genotyped donors of the cohort, an average of around 240,000 unique TCR beta nucleotide sequences were sequenced per donor, roughly 20% of them non-productive. The investigation overall reported the following: A later analysis associated about 17,000 TCR beta sequences with specific HLA alleles at a false discovery rate of 0.05. A later genetic analysis reported fewer N-insertions in productive TCRs among donors in an Asian-associated ancestry cluster than the roughly 620-donor mean. A further reported finding was that TCR beta sequences accurately predicted the HLA-A and HLA-B alleles for most subjects in the first cohort. V-gene and J-gene trimming of TCR beta chains was associated with a missense DCLRE1C variant in a later genetic analysis, and the association was replicated in an independent cohort. Some IMGT-functional V segments, including TRBV6-2 and TRBV6-3, could not be told apart with the 87-base-pair reads, so those segments were excluded. A later analysis found that TCR association rates varied across HLA loci, with DRB1 alleles showing the most associated TCRs and HLA-C alleles the fewest. According to the authors, the approach could potentially be generalized to other disease states and immunological phenotypes. For the cohort, immune exposure information was limited to CMV serostatus. Broadly in line with IMGT annotations, most TCR beta V segments showed up in productive rearrangements about 90% or about 30% of the time in an earlier analysis of roughly 590 of the donors. Correlated functional status among segregating V segments might be attributable to linkage disequilibrium, but an unknown experimental factor could not be ruled out. A later analysis found that HLA-associated TCR beta chains were more clonally expanded and had lower generation probabilities than equally common non-associated chains. Only TCR beta chains were sequenced in this cohort, and the absence of alpha or paired-chain data limited detectable features. A few of the identified cytomegalovirus-associated TCR beta chains were confirmed in vitro to be specific for cytomegalovirus antigens. When HLA alleles, especially DR and DQ, strongly co-occurred, attributing TCR associations to individual alleles was difficult. The presence/absence analyses assumed that sequencing depth was roughly uniform across donors, and that assumption may not be true. Several of the top co-occurrence clusters appeared to be linked to parvovirus B19, influenza, CMV and Epstein-Barr virus, according to a later analysis. Because some donors lacked HLA typing at each locus, the association tests relied only on the typed subset. Cytomegalovirus status was reported to be diagnosed by the classifier with high specificity and sensitivity in both the original and validation cohorts. A group of highly shared sequence variants was considered likely to be a technical artifact of the sequencing pipeline. Most TCR sequences were seen in very few donors, while some public TCRs were found in many individuals. Most CMV-associated TCR beta chains appeared to be HLA-restricted in a later analysis, and the HLA associations seemed to be driven largely by CMV exposure. The earlier analysis of almost 600 of the donors excluded 15 to 20 rarely observed V segments, including chromosome 9 orphons, because counts were too low. The study listed 164 TCR beta chains as associated with cytomegalovirus.

The cohort consisted of 600 to 700 healthy bone marrow donors. Cohort members were all nominally healthy when sampled, although unrecorded immune exposures were likely present. The donor tested CMV seronegative and was one of the 352 seronegative cohort members. A peripheral blood sample was collected from each donor, and TCR beta sequencing was performed on peripheral blood mononuclear cells. The Qiagen DNeasy Blood Extraction Kit was used to extract genomic DNA from the blood cell samples. From the cysteine through the phenylalanine, the CDR3 covers 12 amino acids. Just CDR3 DNA is preserved here, 36 bases in frame from base 1. The germline V gene (reference sequence) specifies GTSNPN as CDR1 and SVGIG as CDR2. V and J lose 4 bases and 6 bases, and a span of 7 bases separates them. Library prep was done by the immunoSEQ multiplex PCR assay. The multiplex PCR relied on a mix of 60 forward primers for TCR Vbeta segments and 13 reverse primers for TCR Jbeta segments. A multiplex PCR assay on genomic DNA amplified the CDR3 region of rearranged TCR beta genes. The amplified TCR beta libraries were sequenced on the Illumina HiSeq System as 87-base-pair reads. In the source study's methods: Across the 700 or so repertoires, a later analysis counted 80 million or so unique TCR beta chains, 9.5 million to 13 million of which were shared by at least two donors. Raw reads were error-corrected and collapsed into unique sequences with a nearest-neighbor algorithm that merged closely related sequences to remove PCR and sequencing errors. V, D and J gene segments were assigned by aligning CDR3 sequences to IMGT reference sequences. Each retained sequence needed at least a six-nucleotide match to both a V gene segment and a J gene segment. A rearrangement counted as productive if the CDR3 had no stop codons and remained in frame with V and J, and every other rearrangement counted as non-productive. CDR3 was defined by IMGT convention, running from the second conserved V-encoded cysteine to the conserved J-encoded phenylalanine. Sequences without an unambiguous match to a single V gene segment were excluded from the earlier analysis of 500 to 700 of the donors. In an earlier analysis of a few hundred of the donors, a V segment was called functional when productive rearrangements were above 56.7%, and segregating when the standard deviation between donors exceeded 5%. A statistical classification framework was developed to diagnose cytomegalovirus status using the catalog of TCR beta chain sequences. In a later analysis, TCR nucleotide sequences were compared against IMGT/GENE-DB human TR gene sequences so that V and J genes could be assigned. Using the TCRdist pipeline, a later analysis assigned CDR3 sequences along with most-parsimonious VDJ recombination scenarios. In a later analysis, each TCR beta chain was defined by its CDR3 amino acid sequence together with its V-gene family, and reads lacking a unique V-gene family were excluded. A later analysis removed roughly 590 highly shared, low-generation-probability nucleotide sequences to deal with suspected cross-contamination and a sequencing artifact. In a later analysis, a clonal expansion index was calculated for each public chain from normalized within-repertoire ranks of inferred template counts. Generation probabilities in a later analysis came from a VDJ recombination model fitted to out-of-frame rearrangements, and those results were checked against IGoR. In a later analysis, hypergeometric tests were used to score TCR-TCR, TCR-HLA and TCR-CMV co-occurrence, with a repertoire-size bias correction applied to TCR pairs. A later analysis estimated false discovery rates by permuting HLA or CMV assignments 20 times. In a later analysis, co-occurring TCRs were grouped using DBSCAN, with TCRdist sequence similarity added in when clustering inside HLA-allele-positive subsets. For co-occurrence clustering, repertoires with fewer than 30,000 or more than 120,000 public chains were excluded, along with roughly 5 repertoires with anomalous nucleotide sharing. TCRdb provides this immuneACCESS table in a form limited to in-frame rearrangements. Some clones are lacking; in checked studies, under half of them reflect an unresolved V gene, and why the rest are absent is not known. For V, J and clone size, that table is used; D and trimming come from the DNA. This sample has 110,000 to 150,000 clones in its table, and roughly 80% of those were observed once. The ten biggest clones cover about 3.2% of the sample.

This clone was counted once. No cognate antigen has been identified for it. The input lacks base qualities; no much larger clone sits a single base away. The V and J genes are TRBV30 and TRBJ1-6; no D gene is confidently identified. Input material: PBMCs. The TCR originated in a female donor in good health and CMV-seronegative. The CDR3 reads CAWMRLNSPLHF. The nucleotides are TGTGCCTGGATGCGGCTTAATTCACCCCTCCACTTT.